Shown below are 32 T cell receptor beta chains from a single sample sequenced in a study of shared clonotypes between healthy human individuals (dated by TCRdb to 2018 to 2020). The library was built by means of the immunoSEQ multiplex PCR assay. In TCRdb, the immuneACCESS table is reduced to in-frame sequences with V and J assigned. These tables do not hold every clone; where another copy was compared, an unresolved V gene accounts for under half, and the others remain unexplained. Across this sample there are 700,000 or so clones, with 72% seen only once. Under 2% of the sample is taken by the ten largest. The sequencing input was memory CD4+ T cells sorted from blood. The cell subset or site label, as the study defines it: CD45RA-negative fraction. These TCRs come from a woman in her thirties in good health.

The J gene is TRBJ2-3, the V gene TRBV10-2; 7 bases line up with TRBD2. CDR3 length equals 15 residues. Losses at the gene ends were 6 bases for V and 3 bases for J; bases not matched to a gene: 9. CDR1 WSHSY and CDR2 SAAADI come from the germline V gene. DNA of the CDR3: TGCGCCAGCAGCGGGGTAACTAGCGCAACAGATACGCAGTATTTT. Translating it yields CASSGVTSATDTQYF.

The gene calls are TRBV19 and TRBJ2-1, with 9 bases that match TRBD1. Germline assignment: CDR1 LNHDA and CDR2 SQIVND (reference sequence). V shed 1 base, J shed 3 bases, and the junction held 4 bases outside the gene matches. This CDR3 has 16 residues. The CDR3 is CASSIGTGQGYNEQFF. The CDR3 coding sequence is TGTGCCAGTAGTATAGGGACGGGACAGGGCTACAATGAGCAGTTCTTC.

V usage is TRBV7-6 and J usage is TRBJ2-3; tentative D call: TRBD2 (5 bases). CDR1 is SGHVS and CDR2 is FNYEAQ in the germline V gene. Trimming left V 4 bases short and J 6 bases short, with 14 bases between. This CDR3 has 14 residues. CDR3 bases: TGTGCCAGCAGCTCCAGCCCCCTAGCTGATACGCAGTATTTT. Translated: CASSSSPLADTQYF.

This chain joins TRBV7-9 and TRBJ2-7; 8 bases align to TRBD1. The ends lost 5 bases at V and 1 base at J; junction bases unmatched: 1. This CDR3 contains 13 residues. Germline CDR1 reads SEHNR; CDR2 reads FQNEAQ (reference sequence). This CDR3 is CASSGQGSYEQYF. CDR3 in DNA: TGTGCCAGCAGCGGACAGGGTTCCTACGAGCAGTACTTC.

The J gene is TRBJ1-3, the V gene TRBV2; D uncertain. The CDR3 contains 13 residues. Trimming pared 7 bases from V and 2 bases from J, leaving 9 bases between. Germline V gene sequence: CDR1 SNHLY, CDR2 FYNNEI. This chain's CDR3 is CASTDSPGNTIYF. As DNA, the CDR3 is TGTGCCAGCACGGACTCTCCTGGAAACACCATATATTTT.

The chain joins TRBV6-5 to TRBJ1-2; D ambiguous. CDR3 size: 14 residues. V was cut by 2 bases and J by 4 bases, with 11 bases left in between. In germline, CDR1 is MNHEY, CDR2 SVGAGI. This chain's CDR3 is CASSYKGSPYGYTF. CDR3 coding DNA: TGTGCCAGCAGTTACAAGGGCAGCCCCTATGGCTACACCTTC.

This chain joins TRBV5-1 and TRBJ1-4, with 8 bases matching TRBD1. V shed 0 bases, J shed 8 bases, and the junction held 3 bases outside the gene matches. Germline-derived CDR1 and CDR2 are SGHRS and YFSETQ. The CDR3 contains 14 residues. CDR3 nucleotides: TGCGCCAGCAGCTTGGGACAGGGGCCGGAAAAACTGTTTTTT. It specifies CASSLGQGPEKLFF.

This chain uses TRBV6-4 with TRBJ2-5, with D possibly matching TRBD1 (5 bases). The germline V gene has CDR1 MRHNA and CDR2 SNTAGT. V was pared by 0 bases and J by 3 bases, with 5 bases between. The CDR3 has 13 residues. CDR3 nucleotides: TGTGCCAGCAGTGACTCGACAGAAGAGACCCAGTACTTC. Amino acids: CASSDSTEETQYF.

About this clone itself: Other DNA sequences within the sample encode an identical CDR3. The chain is built from TRBV29-1 and TRBJ1-1; D remains unclear. The CDR3 runs 11 residues. The V gene's germline CDR1 is SQVTM and CDR2 ANQGSEA. With 5 bases removed from V and 2 bases from J, the gap between germline ends came to 6 bases. DNA of the CDR3: TGCAGCGTTCGGGTTAACACTGAAGCTTTCTTT. Protein product: CSVRVNTEAFF.

The CDR3, as DNA: TGTGCCAGCAACCCGGACACTCTCGGAGCTTTCTTT. It yields the protein CASNPDTLGAFF. This chain links TRBV7-9 with TRBJ1-1, with D possibly matching TRBD1 (5 bases). The V and J ends lost 7 bases and 10 bases respectively, with 16 bases between them. The CDR3 sequence is 12 residues long. CDR1 and CDR2 (germline): SEHNR, FQNEAQ (reference sequence).

This clone has more than one count but fewer than ten. V is TRBV28 and J is TRBJ2-6; D gene ambiguous. This CDR3 is built from 17 residues. Germline-derived CDR1 and CDR2 are MDHEN and SYDVKM. V lost 3 bases to trimming and J lost 0 bases, with 12 bases between them. CDR3 DNA sequence: TGTGCCAGCAGTTTTCTTCCAAGCAACTCTGGGGCCAACGTCCTGACTTTC. Its translation is CASSFLPSNSGANVLTF.

The chain is built from TRBV6-4 and TRBJ1-5; D gene unclear. The CDR3 runs to 17 residues. V was pared by 4 bases and J by 0 bases, with 16 bases between. Germline values: CDR1 MRHNA, CDR2 SNTAGT. The CDR3 DNA reads as TGTGCCAGCAGTGTAAAGGCAAGATCAAATAGCAATCAGCCCCAGCATTTT. As protein: CASSVKARSNSNQPQHF.

This clone was counted many times. V is TRBV30 and J is TRBJ2-1; 15 bases line up with TRBD2. The ends lost 8 bases at V and 9 bases at J; junction bases unmatched: 8. CDR1 GTSNPN and CDR2 SVGIG come from the germline V gene (reference sequence). This CDR3 is built from 14 residues. The CDR3 sequence: CAGRTSGRAGEQFF. The CDR3 bases are TGTGCCGGACGGACTAGCGGGAGGGCCGGTGAGCAGTTCTTC.

J is TRBJ2-7 and V is TRBV28, with 10 bases that match TRBD1. The CDR3 has 13 residues. Germline trimming cut 7 bases from V and 1 base from J; bases unmatched to any gene: 1. The V gene's germline CDR1 is MDHEN and CDR2 SYDVKM. CDR3 sequence reads: CASTGQGSYEQYF. In nucleotides, the CDR3 is TGTGCCAGCACGGGACAGGGGTCCTACGAGCAGTACTTC.

V usage is TRBV2 and J usage is TRBJ1-2, with D uncertain. V was shortened by 2 bases and J by 3 bases, with 10 bases between the two germline ends. CDR3 length equals 14 residues. Germline lookup yields CDR1 SNHLY and CDR2 FYNNEI. The CDR3 here is CASSESPRDYGYTF. In DNA form, the CDR3 reads TGTGCCAGCAGTGAATCCCCAAGGGACTATGGCTACACCTTC.

This clone was seen only a few times. This chain links TRBV5-5 with TRBJ1-5; 7 positions match TRBD1. Germline V gene data show CDR1 as SGHKS and CDR2 as YYEKEE (reference sequence). There are 14 residues in the CDR3. J gave up 8 bases and V 1 base, and 6 bases lay outside the gene matches. The CDR3 is CASSLTTGSEPQHF. The DNA of the CDR3 is TGTGCCAGCAGCTTGACGACAGGGTCGGAGCCCCAGCATTTT.

V and J are TRBV4-1 and TRBJ1-1, with 9 bases aligning to TRBD1. Losses at the gene ends were 1 base for V and 11 bases for J; bases not matched to a gene: 5. CDR1 is MGHRA, CDR2 YSYEKL, per germline. There are 13 residues in the CDR3. The CDR3 DNA is TGCGCCAGCAGCCAAGCCCGGGACAGGGAGGCTTTCTTT. Translation: CASSQARDREAFF.

This chain joins TRBV18 and TRBJ2-7; D not resolved. The CDR3 consists of 13 residues. The germline V gene encodes CDR1 KGHSH and CDR2 LQKENI. Trimming shortened V by 0 bases and J by 4 bases, and 7 bases separated the two germline ends. The CDR3: CASSPPVGYEQYF. DNA for the CDR3: TGTGCCAGCTCACCACCCGTGGGGTACGAGCAGTACTTC.

The J gene is TRBJ2-7, the V gene TRBV9; no firm D call. V was cut by 0 bases and J by 2 bases, with 18 bases left in between. The CDR3 spans 17 residues. From germline, CDR1 is SGDLS and CDR2 YYNGEE. CDR3 nucleotides: TGTGCCAGCAGCGTAGAGGCCACAGCCTACGCCACCTACGAGCAGTACTTC. It encodes CASSVEATAYATYEQYF.

The rearrangement joins TRBV18 to TRBJ2-5; D unresolved. Trimming took 5 bases from V and 4 from J, leaving 8 bases between them. CDR1 and CDR2 from the germline V gene are KGHSH and LQKENI. The CDR3 length is 12 residues. The CDR3 DNA is TGTGCCAGCTCAGAATTGGGAGAGACCCAGTACTTC. Its protein product is CASSELGETQYF.

The chain employs TRBV9 and TRBJ2-3; 10 bases fit TRBD2. Trimming cost V 3 bases and J 1 base; bases outside gene matches: 11. The CDR3 has 18 amino acids. Germline V gene data show CDR1 as SGDLS and CDR2 as YYNGEE. CDR3 sequence: CASSEGSGRASGTDTQYF. The CDR3 bases are TGTGCCAGCAGCGAGGGGAGCGGGAGGGCCTCAGGCACAGATACGCAGTATTTT.

This clone showed up just a few times. In the same sample, other DNA sequences code for this CDR3. CDR3 DNA sequence: TGCGCCAGCAGCTCCGGGACAGAAAACACCGGGGAGCTGTTTTTT. Translated: CASSSGTENTGELFF. J is TRBJ2-2 and V is TRBV5-1; TRBD1 agrees at 7 bases. The CDR3 covers 15 residues. Germline trimming cut 3 bases from V and 2 bases from J; bases unmatched to any gene: 4. Looked up from germline, CDR1 is SGHRS and CDR2 is YFSETQ.

The rearrangement joins TRBV14 to TRBJ2-1; 9 bases are a match to TRBD1. Germline V CDR1 and CDR2: SGHDN, FVKESK. The CDR3 spans 17 residues. V was pared by 5 bases and J by 0 bases, with 8 bases of the junction left unmatched. CDR3 nucleotides: TGTGCCAGCAGCGCTGACAGGGGGATTAGCTCCTACAATGAGCAGTTCTTC. It is translated as CASSADRGISSYNEQFF.

The chain recombines TRBV2 with TRBJ2-1; D is perhaps TRBD2 (5 bases). With 7 bases removed from V and 10 bases from J, the gap between germline ends came to 17 bases. The CDR3 length is 13 residues. The germline gives CDR1 SNHLY, CDR2 FYNNEI. CDR3 in amino acids: CASIRASRGEQFF. For the CDR3, the DNA is TGTGCCAGCATCCGAGCTAGCCGAGGAGAGCAGTTCTTC.

This clone has just a few counts. The rearrangement uses TRBV2 and TRBJ1-5; possibly TRBD1 for D (5 bases). The CDR3 totals 14 residues. The V and J ends lost 7 bases and 0 bases respectively, with 10 bases between them. CDR1 and CDR2 (germline): SNHLY, FYNNEI. CDR3 in DNA: TGTGCCAGCAATGGGGGGAATAGCAATCAGCCCCAGCATTTT. Its protein product is CASNGGNSNQPQHF.

In the case of this clone: Other nucleotide sequences in the sample specify the same CDR3. The gene calls are TRBV7-6 and TRBJ1-3; 8 bases line up with TRBD1. The junction had 7 bases not matched to a gene; V was cut back by 5 bases and J by 4 bases. CDR3 size: 15 residues. Germline values: CDR1 SGHVS, CDR2 FNYEAQ. DNA for the CDR3: TGTGCCAGCAGCCTCCAGACAGGGGTCGGAAACACCATATATTTT. It is translated as CASSLQTGVGNTIYF.

The J gene is TRBJ2-1, the V gene TRBV25-1; no firm D call. The length of the CDR3 is 14 residues. Germline lookup yields CDR1 MGHDK and CDR2 SYGVNS. V dropped 3 bases and J dropped 3 bases, with 9 bases sitting between them. The DNA of the CDR3 is TGTGCCAGCAGTGACGGTAGGGACTACAATGAGCAGTTCTTC. Translating gives CASSDGRDYNEQFF.

The chain has TRBV28 and TRBJ2-3; D possibly matches TRBD1 or TRBD2 (5 bases each). CDR3 length equals 18 residues. Germline assignment: CDR1 MDHEN and CDR2 SYDVKM. Trimming pared 1 base from V and 2 bases from J, leaving 19 bases between. Written as DNA, the CDR3 is TGTGCCAGCAGTTTATCCGGGGCCATGGGAGACCTCACAGATACGCAGTATTTT. It encodes CASSLSGAMGDLTDTQYF.

The V call is TRBV6-1, the J call TRBJ2-7; tentative D call: TRBD1 (7 bases). V lost 4 bases and J 5 bases, leaving 15 bases between the germline ends. The CDR3 is 14 residues long. From germline, CDR1 is MNHNS and CDR2 SASEGT. The chain's CDR3 is CASSVTDRRDEQYF. The CDR3 DNA sequence: TGTGCCAGCAGTGTTACGGACAGGAGGGACGAGCAGTACTTC.

CDR3 coding DNA: TGTGCCAGTAGTACCGAACGGACAGCTGAAGCTTTCTTT. It specifies CASSTERTAEAFF. This chain uses TRBV19 with TRBJ1-1; a weak D match, TRBD1 (6 bases). CDR1 is LNHDA and CDR2 is SQIVND in the germline V gene (reference sequence). The CDR3 runs 13 residues. Trimming shortened V by 4 bases and J by 6 bases, and 12 bases separated the two germline ends.

The rearrangement links TRBV4-1 to TRBJ2-5; either TRBD1 or TRBD2 may fit D (5 bases each). V shed 4 bases and J shed 2 bases, with 8 bases lying between them. Germline V gives CDR1 MGHRA, CDR2 YSYEKL. The CDR3 length is 13 residues. The CDR3 spells CASSRGPQETQYF. The CDR3 DNA reads TGCGCCAGCAGCCGGGGACCGCAAGAGACCCAGTACTTC.

V usage is TRBV10-1 and J usage is TRBJ1-1; maybe TRBD1 (6 bases). The CDR3 contains 14 residues. V gave up 5 bases and J gave up 2 bases, with 12 bases separating them. Germline CDR1 and CDR2: WNHNN and SYGVQD (reference sequence). The CDR3 sequence: CASSRGSQNTEAFF. In DNA, the CDR3 is TGCGCCAGCAGTAGGGGGTCGCAAAACACTGAAGCTTTCTTT.